The TCR beta chain described here comes from a study of blood T cell repertoires in COVID-19. Libraries were prepared by immunoSEQ multiplex PCR; TCRdb keeps only in-frame clonotypes and omits some of them. The sample has about 130,000 clones; approximately 90% are singletons. Germline values: CDR1 SGHNT, CDR2 YENEEA. Between the trimmed V and J ends, which lost 4 bases and 4 bases, there was a span of 16 bases. The CDR3 loop spans 15 amino acids. This clone was seen once. The receptor was isolated from a man in his forties or fifties with acute or convalescent COVID-19. Input material: peripheral blood. The chain employs TRBV11-3 and TRBJ1-1; weak D call: TRBD1 (5 bases). CDR3 amino acids: CASSSRFGAPTEAFF. CDR3 DNA sequence: TGTGCCAGCAGCTCCCGATTTGGGGCGCCCACTGAAGCTTTCTTT.